This T cell receptor (beta chain) was identified in a study of Ad26.COV2.S vaccination and SARS-CoV-2 variants. Indicated treatment: some 19 received Ad26.COV2.S at low or high dose, single or two shots; several received placebo; per-sample allocation not given. It was on day 63 after the first vaccine or placebo injection that samples were taken. A word on this clone: Its specificity is not known.

TCRdb keeps only in-frame clones here, not all; method: immunoSEQ multiplex PCR. The data show hundreds of thousands of clones, with around 86% seen just once and 3.4% held by the top ten. This CDR3 has 15 amino acids. The germline V gene encodes CDR1 SEHNR and CDR2 FQNEAQ (reference sequence). The V and J ends lost 5 bases and 0 bases respectively, with 8 bases between them. General study points: Total responses of T cells may have been underestimated by the analyses of TCR breadth and depth.

The gene calls are TRBV7-9 and TRBJ2-6; the D is unclear. Sequencing was performed on peripheral blood, taken in a trial of Ad26.COV2.S vaccine versus placebo. This clonotype was obtained from a person aged 18-65 years who received the Ad26.COV2.S COVID-19 vaccine or a placebo. The CDR3 region has the DNA TGTGCCAGCAGCAGCGCCTACTCTGGGGCCAACGTCCTGACTTTC. It yields the protein CASSSAYSGANVLTF. The variable domain in full, completed from reference TRBV7-9 and TRBJ2-6, reads DTGVSQNPRHKITKRGQNVTFRCDPISEHNRLYWYRQTLGQGPEFLTYFQNEAQLEKSRLLSDRFSAERPKGSFSTLEIQRTEQGDSAMYLCASSSAYSGANVLTFGAGSRLTVL.